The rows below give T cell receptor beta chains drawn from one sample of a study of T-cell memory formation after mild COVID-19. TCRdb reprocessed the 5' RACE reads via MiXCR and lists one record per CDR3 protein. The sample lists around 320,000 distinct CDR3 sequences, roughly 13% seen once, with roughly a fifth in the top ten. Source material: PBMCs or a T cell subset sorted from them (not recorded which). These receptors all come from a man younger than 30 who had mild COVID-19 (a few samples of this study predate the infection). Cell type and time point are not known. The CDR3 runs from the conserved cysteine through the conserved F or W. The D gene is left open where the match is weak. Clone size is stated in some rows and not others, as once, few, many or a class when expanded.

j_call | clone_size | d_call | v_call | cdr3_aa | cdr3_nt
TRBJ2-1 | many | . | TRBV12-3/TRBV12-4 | CASSFLADYNEQFF | TGTGCCAGCAGTTTCCTAGCCGACTACAATGAGCAGTTCTTC
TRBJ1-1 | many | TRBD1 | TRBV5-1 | CASSDGQGNTEAFF | TGCGCCAGCAGCGACGGACAGGGGAACACTGAAGCTTTCTTT
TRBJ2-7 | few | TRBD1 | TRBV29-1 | CSVQQGTNEQYF | TGCAGCGTTCAACAGGGGACGAACGAGCAGTACTTC
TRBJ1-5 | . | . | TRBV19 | CASSIGGNSLRPQHF | TGTGCCAGTAGTATAGGAGGGAACAGCTTACGTCCCCAGCATTTT
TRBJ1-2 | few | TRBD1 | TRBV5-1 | CASSSSHRGTNYGYTF | TGCGCCAGCAGCTCCTCGCACAGGGGTACTAACTATGGCTACACCTTC
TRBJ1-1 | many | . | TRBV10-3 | CAICRKEDTEAFF | TGTGCCATCTGCCGGAAGGAGGACACTGAAGCTTTCTTT
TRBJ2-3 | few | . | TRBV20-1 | CSAKERGDTQYF | TGCAGTGCAAAGGAGAGGGGAGATACGCAGTATTTT
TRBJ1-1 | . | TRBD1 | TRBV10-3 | CAISEGRGDTEAFF | TGTGCCATCAGTGAAGGCAGGGGGGACACTGAAGCTTTCTTT
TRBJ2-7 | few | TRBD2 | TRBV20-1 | CSARGGLGTGEQYF | TGCAGTGCTAGAGGGGGACTAGGTACCGGGGAGCAGTACTTC
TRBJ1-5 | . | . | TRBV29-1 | CSVFIQGQQPQHF | TGCAGCGTTTTTATCCAGGGCCAGCAGCCCCAGCATTTT
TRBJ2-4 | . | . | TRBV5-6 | CASSLGSRGDIQYF | TGTGCCAGCAGCTTGGGGTCCCGCGGGGACATTCAGTACTTC
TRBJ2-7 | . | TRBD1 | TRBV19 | CASSRTGVAYEQYF | TGTGCCAGTAGTCGGACAGGGGTGGCCTACGAGCAGTACTTC
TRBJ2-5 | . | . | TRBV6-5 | CASGRQRRGPEGVSSETQYF | TGTGCCAGCGGGCGACAACGGCGTGGGCCCGAAGGGGTTTCAAGTGAGACCCAGTACTTC
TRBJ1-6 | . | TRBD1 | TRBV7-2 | CASSLDRGRSPLHF | TGTGCCAGCAGCTTGGACAGGGGGCGTTCACCCCTCCACTTT
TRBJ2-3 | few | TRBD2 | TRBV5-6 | CASTSPGGSGGRDTQYF | TGTGCCAGCACCTCCCCTGGTGGTAGCGGGGGGCGAGATACGCAGTATTTT
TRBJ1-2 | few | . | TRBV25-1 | CASSRTDTGGYTF | TGTGCCAGCAGTAGAACTGACACGGGTGGCTACACCTTC
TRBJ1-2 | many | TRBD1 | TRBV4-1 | CASSPIQGADGYTF | TGCGCCAGCAGCCCTATACAGGGGGCGGATGGCTACACCTTC
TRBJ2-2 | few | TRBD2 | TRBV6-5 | CASRTQPTSRSGELFF | TGTGCCAGCAGAACACAGCCGACTAGCCGCTCCGGGGAGCTGTTTTTT
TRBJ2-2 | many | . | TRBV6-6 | CASSALRDTGELFF | TGTGCCAGCTCTGCGCTAAGAGACACCGGGGAGCTGTTTTTT
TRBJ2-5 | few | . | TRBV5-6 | CASSAGQISQETQYF | TGTGCCAGCAGCGCCGGACAGATTTCACAAGAGACCCAGTACTTC
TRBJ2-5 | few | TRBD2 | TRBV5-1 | CASSLGSVAGGFQETQYF | TGCGCCAGCAGCTTGGGGTCGGTAGCGGGGGGATTCCAAGAGACCCAGTACTTC
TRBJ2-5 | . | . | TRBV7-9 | CASSFWQGAETQYF | TGTGCCAGCAGCTTCTGGCAGGGAGCGGAGACCCAGTACTTC
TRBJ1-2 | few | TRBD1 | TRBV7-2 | CASSFDRVYGYTF | TGTGCCAGCAGCTTCGACAGGGTATACGGCTACACCTTC
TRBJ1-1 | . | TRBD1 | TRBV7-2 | CASSFQTGFTEAFF | TGTGCCAGCAGCTTTCAGACAGGGTTTACTGAAGCTTTCTTT
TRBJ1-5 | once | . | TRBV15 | CATSRPDRRPQHF | TGTGCCACCAGCAGACCAGACAGGAGGCCCCAGCATTTT
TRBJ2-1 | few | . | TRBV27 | CASSLSGQAILKIEQFF | TGTGCCAGCAGTTTATCTGGCCAGGCCATCCTAAAGATCGAGCAGTTCTTC
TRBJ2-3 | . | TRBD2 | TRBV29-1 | CSLSGGAGDTQYF | TGCAGCCTCAGCGGGGGGGCGGGAGATACGCAGTATTTT
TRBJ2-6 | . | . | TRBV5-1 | CASSSTPGANVLTF | TGCGCCAGCAGCTCAACCCCTGGGGCCAACGTCCTGACTTTC
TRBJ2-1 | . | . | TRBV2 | CASSEGENEQFF | TGTGCCAGCAGTGAGGGGGAGAATGAGCAGTTCTTC
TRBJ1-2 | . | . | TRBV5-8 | CASSFRRGPPINYGYTF | TGTGCCAGCAGCTTCAGGAGGGGACCCCCCATTAACTATGGCTACACCTTC
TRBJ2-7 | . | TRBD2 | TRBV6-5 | CASSYSLAGGYEQYF | TGTGCCAGCAGTTACTCGCTAGCGGGGGGCTACGAGCAGTACTTC
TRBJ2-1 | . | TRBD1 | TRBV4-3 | CASSQDYRTGGSEQFF | TGCGCCAGCAGCCAAGACTACCGGACAGGGGGCAGTGAGCAGTTCTTC
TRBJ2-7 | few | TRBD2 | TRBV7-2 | CASSPGTSGYHEQYF | TGTGCCAGCAGCCCGGGGACTAGCGGGTACCACGAGCAGTACTTC
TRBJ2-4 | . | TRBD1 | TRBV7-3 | CASSEPGQGVAKNIQYF | TGTGCCAGCAGCGAACCGGGACAGGGGGTGGCCAAAAACATTCAGTACTTC
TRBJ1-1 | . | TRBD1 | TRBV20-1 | CSARHPGGTEAFF | TGCAGTGCTCGCCATCCAGGGGGCACTGAAGCTTTCTTT
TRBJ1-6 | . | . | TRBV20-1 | CSARSDGSSPLHF | TGCAGTGCTAGGTCGGATGGGAGTTCACCCCTCCACTTT
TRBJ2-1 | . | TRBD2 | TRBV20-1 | CSASLASGGEVVSDEQFF | TGCAGTGCTAGTTTGGCTAGCGGGGGGGAAGTAGTGTCGGATGAGCAGTTCTTC
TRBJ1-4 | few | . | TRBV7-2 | CASSLATTGKLFF | TGTGCCAGCAGCTTAGCGACTACTGGGAAACTGTTTTTT
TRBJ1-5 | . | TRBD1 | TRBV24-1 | CATSANAGTGGYQPQHF | TGTGCCACCAGTGCTAACGCCGGGACAGGGGGCTATCAGCCCCAGCATTTT
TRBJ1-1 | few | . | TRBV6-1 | CASSANGGTEAFF | TGTGCCAGCAGTGCGAACGGCGGCACTGAAGCTTTCTTT
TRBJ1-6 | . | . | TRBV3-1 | CASSQDRPNSPLHF | TGTGCCAGCAGCCAAGACCGGCCCAATTCACCCCTCCACTTT
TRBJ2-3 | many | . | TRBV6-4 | CASSDSKGTDTQYF | TGTGCCAGCAGTGACTCGAAAGGGACAGATACGCAGTATTTT
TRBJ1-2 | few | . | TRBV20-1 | CSASPGYGYTF | TGCAGTGCTAGCCCGGGCTATGGCTACACCTTC
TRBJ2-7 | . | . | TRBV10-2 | CASSDMYEQYF | TGCGCCAGCAGTGACATGTACGAGCAGTACTTC
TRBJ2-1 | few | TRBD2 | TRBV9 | CASSRRGGLGNEQFF | TGTGCCAGCAGCCGGCGGGGGGGGCTAGGGAATGAGCAGTTCTTC
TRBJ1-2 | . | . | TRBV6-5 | CASSYWGAPDGYTF | TGTGCCAGCAGTTACTGGGGGGCGCCGGATGGCTACACCTTC
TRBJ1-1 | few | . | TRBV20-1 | CSARAGRGIEAFF | TGCAGTGCTAGAGCCGGGCGGGGGATTGAAGCTTTCTTT
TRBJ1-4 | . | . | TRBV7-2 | CASSLPRVNEKLFF | TGTGCCAGCAGCTTACCCCGCGTTAATGAAAAACTGTTTTTT
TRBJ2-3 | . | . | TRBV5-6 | CASSWGAVYDTQYF | TGTGCCAGCAGCTGGGGGGCCGTTTATGATACGCAGTATTTT
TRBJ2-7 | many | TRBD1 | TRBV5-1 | CASSLEGQGSDEQYF | TGCGCCAGCAGCTTGGAGGGACAGGGGAGTGACGAGCAGTACTTC
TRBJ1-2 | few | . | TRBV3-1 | CASSQEGGYTF | TGTGCCAGCAGCCAAGAGGGTGGCTACACCTTC
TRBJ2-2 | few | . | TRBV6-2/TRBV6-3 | CASSYGSWGELFF | TGTGCCAGCAGTTACGGGAGTTGGGGGGAGCTGTTTTTT
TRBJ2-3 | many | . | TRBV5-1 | CASSLVMGTDTQYF | TGCGCCAGCAGCTTGGTTATGGGCACAGATACGCAGTATTTT
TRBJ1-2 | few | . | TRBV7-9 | CASSLGAAGRYGYTF | TGTGCCAGCAGCTTAGGCGCGGCAGGGAGATATGGCTACACCTTC